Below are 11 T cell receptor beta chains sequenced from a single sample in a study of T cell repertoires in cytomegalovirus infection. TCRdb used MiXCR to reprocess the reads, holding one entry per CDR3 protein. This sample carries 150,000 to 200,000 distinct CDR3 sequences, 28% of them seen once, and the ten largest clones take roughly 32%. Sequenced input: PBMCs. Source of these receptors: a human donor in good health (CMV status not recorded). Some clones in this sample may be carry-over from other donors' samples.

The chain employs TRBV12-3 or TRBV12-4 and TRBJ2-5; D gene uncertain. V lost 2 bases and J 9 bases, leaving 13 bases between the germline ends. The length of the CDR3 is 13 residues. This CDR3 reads CASSLSGESAQYF. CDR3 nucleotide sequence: TGTGCCAGCAGTTTATCTGGGGAATCGGCCCAGTACTTC.

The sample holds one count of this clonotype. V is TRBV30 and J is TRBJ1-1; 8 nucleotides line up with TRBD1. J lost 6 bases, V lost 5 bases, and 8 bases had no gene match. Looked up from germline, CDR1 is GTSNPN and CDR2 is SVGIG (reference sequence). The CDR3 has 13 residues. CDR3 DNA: TGTGCCTGGGAAGGACAGGGAAGGGCTGAAGCTTTCTTT. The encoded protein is CAWEGQGRAEAFF.

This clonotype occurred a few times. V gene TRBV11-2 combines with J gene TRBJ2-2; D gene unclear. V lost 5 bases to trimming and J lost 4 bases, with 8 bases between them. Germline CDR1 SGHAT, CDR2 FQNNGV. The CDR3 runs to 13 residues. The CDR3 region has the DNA TGTGCCAGCAGCCCGATACGCACCGGGGAGCTGTTTTTT. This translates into CASSPIRTGELFF. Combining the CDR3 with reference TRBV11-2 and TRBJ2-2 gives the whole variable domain EAGVAQSPRYKIIEKRQSVAFWCNPISGHATLYWYQQILGQGPKLLIQFQNNGVVDDSQLPKDRFSAERLKGVDSTLKIQPAKLEDSAVYLCASSPIRTGELFFGEGSRLTVL.

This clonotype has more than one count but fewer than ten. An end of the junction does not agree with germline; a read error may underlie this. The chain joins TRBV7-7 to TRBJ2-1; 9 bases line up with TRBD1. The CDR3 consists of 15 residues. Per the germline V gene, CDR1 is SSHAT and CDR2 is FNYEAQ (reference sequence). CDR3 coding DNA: TGTGCTAGCAGCTTAGAACAGGGGGCTAACAATGAGCAGTTCTTC. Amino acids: CASSLEQGANNEQFF.

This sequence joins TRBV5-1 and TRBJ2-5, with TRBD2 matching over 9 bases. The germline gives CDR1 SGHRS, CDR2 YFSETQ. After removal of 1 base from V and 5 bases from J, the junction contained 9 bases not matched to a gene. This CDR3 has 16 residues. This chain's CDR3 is CASSLRLAGSLETQYF. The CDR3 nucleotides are TGCGCCAGCAGCTTGCGGCTAGCGGGGTCCTTGGAGACCCAGTACTTC.

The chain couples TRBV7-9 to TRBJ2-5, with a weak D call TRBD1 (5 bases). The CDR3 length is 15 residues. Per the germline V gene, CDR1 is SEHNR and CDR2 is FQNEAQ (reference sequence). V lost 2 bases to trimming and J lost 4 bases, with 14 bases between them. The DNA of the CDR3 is TGTGCCAGCAGCTTACCCCTAGGGGTGGGAGAGACCCAGTACTTC. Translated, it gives CASSLPLGVGETQYF.

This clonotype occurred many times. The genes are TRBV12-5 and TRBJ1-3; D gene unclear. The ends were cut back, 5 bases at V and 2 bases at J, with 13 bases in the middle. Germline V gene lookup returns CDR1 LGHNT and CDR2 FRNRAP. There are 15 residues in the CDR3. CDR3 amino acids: CASGVTTDPGNTIYF. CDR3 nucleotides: TGTGCTAGTGGTGTTACCACGGACCCTGGAAACACCATATATTTT.

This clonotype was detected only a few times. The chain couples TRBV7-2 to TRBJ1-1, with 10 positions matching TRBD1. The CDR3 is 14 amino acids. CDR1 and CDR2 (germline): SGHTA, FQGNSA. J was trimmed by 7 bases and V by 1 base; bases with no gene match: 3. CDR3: CASSLGQGAGEAFF. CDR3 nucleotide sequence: TGTGCCAGCAGCTTAGGACAGGGGGCTGGTGAAGCTTTCTTT.

CDR3 amino acids: CASSLLGSGEQYF. The CDR3 DNA is TGTGCCAGCAGTTTATTAGGGAGTGGCGAGCAGTACTTC. The gene calls are TRBV27 and TRBJ2-7, with D possibly TRBD2 on 5 matching bases. V lost 1 base to trimming and J lost 6 bases, with 10 bases between them. Germline V gene lookup returns CDR1 MNHEY and CDR2 SMNVEV (reference sequence). This CDR3 spans 13 amino acids.

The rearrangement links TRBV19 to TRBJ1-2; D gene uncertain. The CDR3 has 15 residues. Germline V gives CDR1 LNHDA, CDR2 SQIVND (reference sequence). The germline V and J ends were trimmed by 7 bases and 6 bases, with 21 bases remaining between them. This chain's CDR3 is CASKHKTRPSDGYTF. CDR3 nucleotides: TGTGCCAGTAAACACAAGACGCGGCCGTCAGATGGCTACACCTTC.

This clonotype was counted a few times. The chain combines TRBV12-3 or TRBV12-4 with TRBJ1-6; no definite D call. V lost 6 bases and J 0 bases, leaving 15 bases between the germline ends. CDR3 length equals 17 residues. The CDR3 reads CASSRRSPSSYNSPLHF. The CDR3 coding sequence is TGTGCCAGCAGCCGCCGATCCCCGAGCTCCTATAATTCACCCCTCCACTTT.